These 28 T cell receptor beta chains share one sample of origin, sequenced in a study of beta chain features in type 1 diabetes. Every bit of the isolated RNA underwent reverse transcription, so sequencing read expressed TCRB transcripts. TCRdb keeps only in-frame clones here, not all; method: immunoSEQ multiplex PCR. The repertoire includes hundreds of thousands of clones, about 71% of them detected once, and around 0.05% sits in the top ten. The sequencing sample was made of naive CD4+ T cells from blood. The receptor source for this set is a man aged 25-40 years in good health.

V is TRBV11-2 and J is TRBJ2-7; D not certain. The CDR3 contains 15 residues. The germline V and J ends were trimmed by 4 bases and 6 bases, with 19 bases remaining between them. Germline V CDR1 and CDR2: SGHAT, FQNNGV. The CDR3 DNA follows: TGTGCCAGCAGCTCCCAGGCCACTGTAGCTCTCGAGCAGTACTTC. This encodes CASSSQATVALEQYF.

This clone was recorded a few times. The chain couples TRBV5-4 to TRBJ2-1; tentative D call: TRBD1 (6 bases). Trimming removed 4 bases at V and 7 bases at J, with 12 bases between. Germline CDR1 is SGHNT and CDR2 is YYREEE (reference sequence). This CDR3 is built from 13 residues. The DNA of the CDR3 is TGTGCCAGCAGCCCTGACAGGAGGAATGAGCAGTTCTTC. This codes for CASSPDRRNEQFF.

The chain combines TRBV30 with TRBJ2-7; 7 bases are a match to TRBD2. Germline assignment: CDR1 GTSNPN and CDR2 SVGIG (reference sequence). V trimming: 0 bases; J trimming: 0 bases; junction bases outside the gene matches: 11. The CDR3 length is 17 residues. This CDR3 is CAWSVRPPTSASYEQYF. CDR3 DNA sequence: TGTGCCTGGAGTGTACGACCCCCCACTAGCGCCTCCTACGAGCAGTACTTC. The entire variable domain, with the rest obtained from reference TRBV30 and TRBJ2-7, is as follows: SQTIHQWPATLVQPVGSPLSLECTVEGTSNPNLYWYRQAAGRGLQLLFYSVGIGQISSEVPQNLSASRPQDRQFILSSKKLLLSDSGFYLCAWSVRPPTSASYEQYFGPGTRLTVT.

The chain carries TRBV7-2 and TRBJ2-5; perhaps D is TRBD1 or TRBD2 (5 bases each). CDR3 length: 15 residues. V lost 2 bases and J 5 bases, leaving 15 bases between the germline ends. CDR1 is SGHTA, CDR2 FQGNSA, per germline. CDR3 sequence: CASSLRGAWSETQYF. The DNA for the CDR3 is TGTGCCAGCAGCTTAAGAGGGGCCTGGTCGGAGACCCAGTACTTC.

This chain joins TRBV11-2 and TRBJ2-5; the D gene is possibly TRBD1 (6 bases). The CDR3 loop spans 15 amino acids. Germline V lookup: CDR1 SGHAT, CDR2 FQNNGV. V lost 5 bases, J lost 5 bases, and 18 bases lay in between. CDR3 loop: CASSLQGTGRETQYF. The CDR3 bases are TGTGCCAGCAGCCTACAGGGTACAGGTCGGGAGACCCAGTACTTC.

The CDR3 loop reads CASSLFQGMSETQYF. The DNA of the CDR3 is TGTGCCAGCAGCCTCTTCCAGGGTATGAGCGAGACCCAGTACTTC. This chain links TRBV5-4 with TRBJ2-5; tentatively, D is TRBD1 (5 bases). The V gene's germline CDR1 is SGHNT and CDR2 YYREEE (reference sequence). This CDR3 region has 15 residues. V was trimmed by 4 bases and J by 5 bases, leaving 18 bases between them.

V and J are TRBV30 and TRBJ1-1; D is undetermined. The CDR3 spans 12 residues. Germline V CDR1 and CDR2: GTSNPN, SVGIG (reference sequence). Between the trimmed V and J ends, which lost 0 bases and 5 bases, there was a span of 7 bases. CDR3 sequence reads: CAWSVDGTEAFF. The DNA for the CDR3 is TGTGCCTGGAGTGTAGACGGGACTGAAGCTTTCTTT.

The J gene is TRBJ2-2, the V gene TRBV9; D might be TRBD1 (6 bases). Trimming stripped 1 base from V and 3 bases from J, with 10 bases between. Germline V gene data show CDR1 as SGDLS and CDR2 as YYNGEE. The CDR3 extends over 15 amino acids. Here the CDR3 reads CASSVTGPYTGELFF. In DNA, the CDR3 is TGTGCCAGCAGCGTAACAGGGCCATACACCGGGGAGCTGTTTTTT.

The genes are TRBV4-3 and TRBJ2-7; D is ambiguous. Trimming took 0 bases from V and 1 from J, leaving 10 bases between them. CDR1 is LGHNA and CDR2 is YSLEER in the germline V gene. The CDR3 sequence is 15 residues long. The CDR3 loop is CASSQDLAASYEQYF. For the CDR3, the DNA is TGCGCCAGCAGCCAAGATCTGGCAGCGTCCTACGAGCAGTACTTC.

This clone was detected a few times. This rearrangement joins TRBV6-5 to TRBJ2-3; maybe TRBD2 (6 bases). In germline, CDR1 is MNHEY, CDR2 SVGAGI. Trimming stripped 4 bases from V and 1 base from J, with 12 bases between. This CDR3 comprises 15 residues. CDR3 residues: CASSSLRGGTDTQYF. The CDR3 DNA follows: TGTGCCAGCAGTTCCCTGCGCGGGGGCACAGATACGCAGTATTTT.

J is TRBJ2-5 and V is TRBV11-2; 9 nucleotides agree with TRBD2. The ends lost 4 bases at V and 7 bases at J; junction bases unmatched: 10. The germline V gene encodes CDR1 SGHAT and CDR2 FQNNGV. The CDR3 runs 15 residues. The CDR3 nucleotides read TGTGCCAGCAGCTCATTAGCGGGGGCGGTTGGGACCCAGTACTTC. Protein product: CASSSLAGAVGTQYF.

The rearrangement uses TRBV30 and TRBJ2-6; D unclear. The CDR3 is 13 residues long. CDR1 and CDR2 (germline): GTSNPN, SVGIG (reference sequence). Deletions cut 1 base from V and 4 bases from J, with 5 bases between. DNA for the CDR3: TGTGCCTGGAGTGAATCCGGGGCCAACGTCCTGACTTTC. It encodes CAWSESGANVLTF.

The rearrangement joins TRBV7-8 to TRBJ2-6; D remains ambiguous. V dropped 8 bases and J dropped 1 base, with 18 bases sitting between them. The CDR3 is made up of 17 amino acids. Germline CDR1 and CDR2: SGHVS and FQNEAQ. In nucleotides, the CDR3 is TGTGCCAGCTCAAAATCGGGCGCGACATCTGGGGCCAACGTCCTGACTTTC. Translated, it gives CASSKSGATSGANVLTF.

This clone was found a few times. The V and J genes are TRBV28 and TRBJ1-1, with a possible D match to TRBD1 (5 bases). This CDR3 region has 14 residues. Germline V gives CDR1 MDHEN, CDR2 SYDVKM. V lost 7 bases to trimming and J lost 1 base, with 13 bases between them. The CDR3 coding sequence is TGTGCCAGCATCCCCTGGGGGGAGAACACTGAAGCTTTCTTT. Its protein product is CASIPWGENTEAFF.

There are a few counts of this clone. The V call is TRBV30, the J call TRBJ1-3; D call uncertain. From germline, CDR1 is GTSNPN and CDR2 SVGIG (reference sequence). V lost 0 bases to trimming and J lost 5 bases, with 8 bases between them. This CDR3 comprises 13 residues. CDR3 amino acids: CAWSVGTRNTIYF. The CDR3 DNA is TGTGCCTGGAGTGTGGGCACCCGAAACACCATATATTTT. Full variable domain (missing parts from reference TRBV30 and TRBJ1-3): SQTIHQWPATLVQPVGSPLSLECTVEGTSNPNLYWYRQAAGRGLQLLFYSVGIGQISSEVPQNLSASRPQDRQFILSSKKLLLSDSGFYLCAWSVGTRNTIYFGEGSWLTVV.

With regard to this clone: Different DNA sequences within this sample yield the same CDR3. The chain joins TRBV9 to TRBJ2-2; 9 bases are a match to TRBD1. The CDR3 is 14 residues long. J lost 5 bases, V lost 7 bases, and 6 bases had no gene match. The V gene's germline CDR1 is SGDLS and CDR2 YYNGEE. CDR3: CASSDRGNTGELFF. CDR3 in DNA: TGTGCCAGCTCCGACAGGGGGAATACCGGGGAGCTGTTTTTT.

The chain has TRBV30 and TRBJ2-1; 7 bases map to TRBD1. Unmatched junction bases numbered 13, after V lost 2 bases and J lost 6 bases. Germline V gene data show CDR1 as GTSNPN and CDR2 as SVGIG (reference sequence). The CDR3 spans 16 residues. The CDR3 loop is CAWSSFVQGIGNEQFF. The CDR3 DNA reads TGTGCCTGGAGTAGTTTTGTACAGGGGATAGGCAATGAGCAGTTCTTC.

This clone was seen a handful of times. This chain uses TRBV6-5 with TRBJ1-4; D ambiguous. Germline V gene data show CDR1 as MNHEY and CDR2 as SVGAGI. V was trimmed by 0 bases and J by 5 bases, leaving 4 bases between them. There are 13 residues in the CDR3. The CDR3 is CASSYSGNEKLFF. DNA of the CDR3: TGTGCCAGCAGTTACTCTGGGAATGAAAAACTGTTTTTT.

CDR3 nucleotide sequence: TGCAGCGCCGATCGGGGGGGCCAGGGCACAGATACGCAGTATTTT. This encodes CSADRGGQGTDTQYF. The V call is TRBV29-1, the J call TRBJ2-3, with 8 bases that match TRBD2. The CDR3 totals 15 residues. Per the germline V gene, CDR1 is SQVTM and CDR2 is ANQGSEA. J gave up 1 base and V 7 bases, and 10 bases lay outside the gene matches.

The V gene is TRBV5-4, the J gene TRBJ2-2; possible D gene TRBD1, 6 bases. The CDR3 runs to 16 residues. Trimming took 4 bases from V and 1 from J, leaving 14 bases between them. From germline, CDR1 is SGHNT and CDR2 YYREEE (reference sequence). CDR3 coding DNA: TGTGCCAGCAGCGCAGGGGAAAGGCGGAACACCGGGGAGCTGTTTTTT. Its translation is CASSAGERRNTGELFF.

This chain links TRBV15 with TRBJ1-4; D may be TRBD1 (6 bases). Germline V gene data show CDR1 as LNHNV and CDR2 as YYDKDF (reference sequence). This CDR3 has 15 residues. The V end was cut by 1 base, the J end by 5 bases, with 11 bases between. The CDR3 DNA reads TGTGCCACCAGCAGAGTGGCAGGGGTGAATGAAAAACTGTTTTTT. It translates to CATSRVAGVNEKLFF. Variable domain in full (rest from reference TRBV15 and TRBJ1-4): DAMVIQNPRYQVTQFGKPVTLSCSQTLNHNVMYWYQQKSSQAPKLLFHYYDKDFNNEADTPDNFQSRRPNTSFCFLDIRSPGLGDTAMYLCATSRVAGVNEKLFFGSGTQLSVL.

The CDR3 sequence: CASSPRRLSVYEQFF. In nucleotides, the CDR3 is TGTGCCAGCAGCCCCCGGCGGCTTTCGGTCTATGAGCAGTTCTTC. The rearrangement joins TRBV7-2 to TRBJ2-1; D unresolved. The V gene's germline CDR1 is SGHTA and CDR2 FQGNSA. V was shortened by 5 bases and J by 8 bases, with 19 bases between the two germline ends. This CDR3 spans 15 amino acids.

This clone has only a few counts. The rearrangement joins TRBV30 to TRBJ2-5, with 7 bases identical to TRBD1. From germline, CDR1 is GTSNPN and CDR2 SVGIG (reference sequence). V was clipped by 4 bases and J by 3 bases; unmatched bases: 5. The CDR3 consists of 13 residues. CDR3 protein: CAWTRDREETQYF. DNA of the CDR3: TGTGCCTGGACCAGGGACAGAGAAGAGACCCAGTACTTC.

The chain employs TRBV30 and TRBJ2-5, with TRBD1 matching 8 bases. The CDR3 contains 13 residues. V lost 8 bases and J lost 5; bases outside the gene matches: 10. Germline V gives CDR1 GTSNPN, CDR2 SVGIG (reference sequence). The CDR3 loop reads CAEDRVGGETQYF. The CDR3 bases are TGTGCCGAGGACAGGGTAGGAGGGGAGACCCAGTACTTC.

To note about this clone: Different DNA sequences within this sample yield the same CDR3. The chain links TRBV6-5 to TRBJ2-3; D remains ambiguous. V lost 6 bases and J lost 0, with 1 base in between. This CDR3 has 11 residues. Germline loops: CDR1 MNHEY, CDR2 SVGAGI. DNA of the CDR3: TGTGCCAGCAGGAGCACAGATACGCAGTATTTT. Protein sequence: CASRSTDTQYF.

The chain carries TRBV29-1 and TRBJ2-3; D not resolved. V gave up 5 bases and J gave up 2 bases, with 17 bases separating them. CDR3 length: 15 residues. CDR1 SQVTM and CDR2 ANQGSEA come from the germline V gene. The CDR3 region has the DNA TGCAGCGTTACAGAGAAGTTTGCTTTCACAGATACGCAGTATTTT. It translates to CSVTEKFAFTDTQYF.

The chain employs TRBV7-6 and TRBJ2-5; 7 bases match TRBD2. The CDR3 has 14 amino acids. With 6 bases clipped from V and 5 bases from J, the junction kept 9 bases outside the gene matches. Germline V lookup: CDR1 SGHVS, CDR2 FNYEAQ. CDR3 DNA: TGTGCCAGCAGTTCGAGCGGGGCCATGGAGACCCAGTACTTC. Encoded protein: CASSSSGAMETQYF.

This clone showed up just a few times. Here the CDR3 DNA reads TGTGCCAGCAGACCCCTCCCATCTGGGGCCAACGTCCTGACTTTC. It encodes CASRPLPSGANVLTF. The rearrangement uses TRBV6-5 and TRBJ2-6; no reliable D call. V gave up 6 bases and J gave up 1 base, with 10 bases separating them. Germline values: CDR1 MNHEY, CDR2 SVGAGI. This CDR3 has 15 residues.